The 31 T cell receptor beta chains in this list originate from one sample, sequenced in a study of T cell changes during pregnancy in multiple sclerosis. Profiled with immunoSEQ multiplex PCR; TCRdb holds only in-frame clones, not every one. Among about 20,000 clones listed, roughly 90% were seen once. Sequenced here: CD8+ T cells from peripheral blood mononuclear cells, sampled in the third trimester of pregnancy. Source of these receptors: a female donor in good health, enrolled as a control in a pregnancy study.

This clone was counted once. CDR3 in amino acids: CASSLRGGLPNEQFF. The CDR3 DNA is TGTGCCAGTAGTCTCCGGGGGGGCCTCCCCAATGAGCAGTTCTTC. The chain combines TRBV19 with TRBJ2-1, with 8 bases identical to TRBD2. Germline V gene lookup returns CDR1 LNHDA and CDR2 SQIVND (reference sequence). This CDR3 is 15 amino acids long. J gave up 6 bases and V 5 bases, and 9 bases lay outside the gene matches. The complete variable domain, with remaining parts taken from reference TRBV19 and TRBJ2-1, reads DGGITQSPKYLFRKEGQNVTLSCEQNLNHDAMYWYRQDPGQGLRLIYYSQIVNDFQKGDIAEGYSVSREKKESFPLTVTSAQKNPTAFYLCASSLRGGLPNEQFFGPGTRLTVL.

CDR3 nucleotide sequence: TGTGCCAGCAGCCCGTACGGGGGGCCCTTTTACAATGAGCAGTTCTTC. Residues: CASSPYGGPFYNEQFF. The rearrangement joins TRBV11-2 to TRBJ2-1; D is possibly TRBD2 (7 bases). Germline V gene lookup returns CDR1 SGHAT and CDR2 FQNNGV. CDR3 length equals 16 residues. Trimming removed 5 bases from V and 4 bases from J, with 18 bases in between.

V is TRBV27 and J is TRBJ2-1; a weak D match, TRBD1 (6 bases). Germline CDR1 reads MNHEY; CDR2 reads SMNVEV (reference sequence). V lost 5 bases, J lost 6 bases, and 11 bases lay in between. The CDR3 loop spans 13 amino acids. The CDR3 sequence: CASSSFRGNEQFF. Here the CDR3 DNA reads TGTGCCAGCAGTAGCTTCAGGGGCAATGAGCAGTTCTTC.

This clone was detected only a few times. The V and J genes are TRBV7-9 and TRBJ2-7; D call uncertain. With 3 bases removed from V and 5 bases from J, the gap between germline ends came to 8 bases. The CDR3 has 12 amino acids. Germline CDR1 and CDR2: SEHNR and FQNEAQ (reference sequence). Written as DNA, the CDR3 is TGTGCCAGCAGCTTCCCAGGTGACGAGCAGTACTTC. Translated: CASSFPGDEQYF.

V gene TRBV30 combines with J gene TRBJ2-5; the D gene is possibly TRBD1 (6 bases). The assigned J gene may be wrong: the sequence end matches TRBJ2-7 better. This CDR3 contains 13 residues. Germline CDR1 reads GTSNPN; CDR2 reads SVGIG (reference sequence). CDR3 residues: CAWSVDRPYEQYF. The CDR3 DNA reads as TGTGCCTGGAGTGTTGACAGGCCCTACGAGCAGTACTTC.

The V call is TRBV7-9, the J call TRBJ2-3, with D perhaps matching TRBD2 (5 bases). CDR1 is SEHNR, CDR2 FQNEAQ, per germline (reference sequence). Trimming removed 5 bases from V and 7 bases from J, with 16 bases in between. The CDR3 is 14 amino acids. The CDR3 loop is CASSRPGVGHTQYF. The CDR3 DNA reads as TGTGCCAGCAGCCGCCCCGGGGTAGGCCATACGCAGTATTTT.

This clone was observed a single time. This chain connects TRBV4-1 to TRBJ2-2; D might be TRBD1 (5 bases). The germline V gene encodes CDR1 MGHRA and CDR2 YSYEKL. The V end was cut by 4 bases, the J end by 2 bases, with 14 bases between. This CDR3 comprises 16 residues. CDR3: CASSPQFGQNTGELFF. The CDR3 coding sequence is TGCGCCAGCAGCCCGCAGTTCGGACAAAACACCGGGGAGCTGTTTTTT.

The chain combines TRBV29-1 with TRBJ2-7; TRBD1 might be the D (6 bases). Per the germline V gene, CDR1 is SQVTM and CDR2 is ANQGSEA. V was pared by 3 bases and J by 7 bases, with 19 bases between. This CDR3 has 14 amino acids. CDR3 nucleotides: TGCAGCGTTGATTCGGGACACCCTCTTGGGGAGCAGTACTTC. It encodes CSVDSGHPLGEQYF.

The V gene is TRBV5-6, the J gene TRBJ1-5; 8 nucleotides align to TRBD1. Losses at the gene ends were 4 bases for V and 3 bases for J; bases not matched to a gene: 6. Germline lookup yields CDR1 SGHDT and CDR2 YYEEEE. The CDR3 totals 15 residues. The CDR3 DNA sequence: TGTGCCAGCAGCCTCGGACAGGGCCCCAATCAGCCCCAGCATTTT. Translated: CASSLGQGPNQPQHF.

This clone was seen just once. The rearrangement joins TRBV21-1 to TRBJ2-2; whether TRBD2, the table's D call, matches the DNA was not checked. TRBV21-1 is noted as a pseudogene. CDR3 length: 19 residues. For the CDR3, the DNA is TGTGCCAGCAGCAAACTGGGCGAGGCTCGGGAAGGGCCTGGCGGGGAGCTGTTTTTT. Its protein product is CASSKLGEAREGPGGELFF.

This clone is judged medium-sized. This chain links TRBV7-9 with TRBJ2-1, with D tentatively TRBD1 (6 bases). The germline V gene encodes CDR1 SEHNR and CDR2 FQNEAQ (reference sequence). V lost 8 bases and J lost 0, with 17 bases in between. CDR3 length: 16 residues. The chain's CDR3 is CASGDTGLSSYNEQFF. Here the CDR3 DNA reads TGTGCCAGCGGGGACACGGGGTTAAGCTCCTACAATGAGCAGTTCTTC. Using reference TRBV7-9 and TRBJ2-1 for the parts outside the CDR3, the full variable domain is DTGVSQNPRHKITKRGQNVTFRCDPISEHNRLYWYRQTLGQGPEFLTYFQNEAQLEKSRLLSDRFSAERPKGSFSTLEIQRTEQGDSAMYLCASGDTGLSSYNEQFFGPGTRLTVL.

This rearrangement joins TRBV9 to TRBJ2-7; D possibly corresponds to TRBD2 (5 bases). The V end lost 4 bases, the J end lost 4 bases, and 21 bases lay between the germline ends. CDR3 length: 16 residues. CDR1 and CDR2 (germline): SGDLS, YYNGEE. This chain's CDR3 is CASSLPRLAGIYEQYF. For the CDR3, the DNA is TGTGCCAGCAGCCTGCCCCGGCTAGCCGGGATTTACGAGCAGTACTTC.

The chain couples TRBV4-2 to TRBJ2-7; maybe TRBD2 (5 bases). The CDR3 length is 12 residues. The germline V and J ends were trimmed by 5 bases and 7 bases, with 12 bases remaining between them. The germline V gene encodes CDR1 LGHNA and CDR2 YNFKEQ. The CDR3 nucleotides are TGTGCCAGCAGCTCACTAGGTGTTGAGCAGTACTTC. Amino acid sequence: CASSSLGVEQYF.

This chain connects TRBV28 to TRBJ2-7; TRBD2 matches 10 bases. J gave up 4 bases and V 6 bases, and 12 bases lay outside the gene matches. The germline V gene has CDR1 MDHEN and CDR2 SYDVKM. This CDR3 region has 16 residues. The CDR3 is CASSIPASGGFYEQYF. In DNA form, the CDR3 reads TGTGCCAGCAGCATCCCGGCTAGCGGGGGATTTTACGAGCAGTACTTC.

This clone was found once. This chain links TRBV19 with TRBJ1-2, with D perhaps TRBD1 (5 bases). V was trimmed by 4 bases and J by 3 bases, leaving 9 bases between them. Germline V gene sequence: CDR1 LNHDA, CDR2 SQIVND (reference sequence). The CDR3 extends over 13 amino acids. CDR3 sequence (DNA): TGTGCCAGTAGTACAGGGAAACACTATGGCTACACCTTC. It specifies CASSTGKHYGYTF.

The rearrangement links TRBV4-1 to TRBJ2-1; possibly TRBD2 for D (6 bases). Germline V lookup: CDR1 MGHRA, CDR2 YSYEKL. Trimming stripped 1 base from V and 4 bases from J, with 17 bases between. The CDR3 extends over 17 amino acids. CDR3 sequence (DNA): TGCGCCAGCAGCCAAGGGATAGCTTGGGGGACTTACAATGAGCAGTTCTTC. Amino acid sequence: CASSQGIAWGTYNEQFF.

The table lists this clone with a count of one. This chain links TRBV5-6 with TRBJ1-1; 7 nucleotides line up with TRBD1. Germline assignment: CDR1 SGHDT and CDR2 YYEEEE. This CDR3 spans 15 amino acids. Trimming removed 0 bases from V and 1 base from J; junction bases left unmatched: 3. CDR3 bases: TGTGCCAGCAGCTTGGACAGGGGAACGAACACTGAAGCTTTCTTT. It translates to CASSLDRGTNTEAFF.

As DNA, the CDR3 is TGTGCCATCAGCCCGGGAGGCGTAATCTATGGCTACACCTTC. It specifies CAISPGGVIYGYTF. The chain uses TRBV10-3 and TRBJ1-2; D unresolved. The germline V gene encodes CDR1 ENHRY and CDR2 SYGVKD. This CDR3 is 14 amino acids long. V was pared by 6 bases and J by 4 bases, with 15 bases between.

This chain uses TRBV11-2 with TRBJ1-2; D is unresolved. V lost 1 base and J 0 bases, leaving 12 bases between the germline ends. The CDR3 spans 16 residues. The V gene's germline CDR1 is SGHAT and CDR2 FQNNGV. In DNA form, the CDR3 reads TGTGCCAGCAGCTTAGGCCCAACGGGGTCTAACTATGGCTACACCTTC. Its translation: CASSLGPTGSNYGYTF.

The sample holds one count of this clone. The chain links TRBV19 to TRBJ2-7; 11 positions match TRBD1. Per germline, CDR1 LNHDA and CDR2 SQIVND (reference sequence). V was clipped by 8 bases and J by 2 bases; unmatched bases: 11. The CDR3 is made up of 16 amino acids. CDR3 coding DNA: TGTGCCAGTCGATATGGGGGACAGGGGGGGACCTACGAGCAGTACTTC. It codes for CASRYGGQGGTYEQYF.

V gene TRBV5-6 combines with J gene TRBJ2-3; D is perhaps TRBD1 (5 bases). V lost 0 bases and J lost 1, with 9 bases in between. Germline V gives CDR1 SGHDT, CDR2 YYEEEE. The CDR3 has 15 amino acids. The CDR3 DNA is TGTGCCAGCAGCTTGGGGGGCCTGGGCACAGATACGCAGTATTTT. It specifies CASSLGGLGTDTQYF.

V usage is TRBV19 and J usage is TRBJ2-2, with TRBD2 identical over 7 bases. The V and J ends lost 1 base and 4 bases, in that order; junction bases with no gene match: 15. This CDR3 spans 19 amino acids. In germline, CDR1 is LNHDA, CDR2 SQIVND (reference sequence). CDR3 loop: CASSIGIRYGGSPTGELFF. The CDR3 DNA reads as TGTGCCAGTAGTATAGGCATAAGGTATGGCGGGAGCCCCACCGGGGAGCTGTTTTTT.

This chain uses TRBV6-5 with TRBJ2-7; 7 bases fit TRBD1. V shed 5 bases and J 2 bases; nucleotides not matched to a gene: 3. CDR3 size: 13 residues. From germline, CDR1 is MNHEY and CDR2 SVGAGI. The DNA of the CDR3 is TGTGCCAGCAGTCGGGACAGTACCTACGAGCAGTACTTC. Its translation is CASSRDSTYEQYF.

The genes are TRBV27 and TRBJ2-5, with no clear D. The V and J ends lost 6 bases and 4 bases respectively, with 12 bases between them. The CDR3 is 13 amino acids. CDR1 is MNHEY, CDR2 SMNVEV, per germline (reference sequence). This chain's CDR3 is CASSPSTVETQYF. CDR3 sequence (DNA): TGTGCCAGCAGCCCAAGTACTGTAGAGACCCAGTACTTC.

The chain is built from TRBV4-2 and TRBJ2-1; a possible D gene is TRBD2 (6 bases). From germline, CDR1 is LGHNA and CDR2 YNFKEQ. The CDR3 has 16 residues. Trimming took 0 bases from V and 3 from J, leaving 12 bases between them. CDR3: CASSQDRRVGYNEQFF. In DNA form, the CDR3 reads TGTGCCAGCAGCCAAGATAGGAGGGTGGGCTACAATGAGCAGTTCTTC.

The V gene is TRBV6-5, the J gene TRBJ1-2; D might be TRBD1 (5 bases). V lost 1 base to trimming and J lost 5 bases, with 11 bases between them. This CDR3 contains 14 residues. Germline-derived CDR1 and CDR2 are MNHEY and SVGAGI. The CDR3 region has the DNA TGTGCCAGCAGTTACTTCGGACACCGTTATGGCTACACCTTC. Protein: CASSYFGHRYGYTF.

The rearrangement uses TRBV4-1 and TRBJ2-7; 8 bases agree with TRBD2. CDR3 length: 14 amino acids. The trim removed 3 bases at V and 3 bases at J, leaving 4 bases unmatched. Germline CDR1 MGHRA, CDR2 YSYEKL. The CDR3 DNA follows: TGCGCCAGCAGCCACACTAGCGGCAACTACGAGCAGTACTTC. It is translated as CASSHTSGNYEQYF.

This chain connects TRBV7-9 to TRBJ1-4, with 7 bases matching TRBD1. J was trimmed by 4 bases and V by 6 bases; bases with no gene match: 8. Germline V gene lookup returns CDR1 SEHNR and CDR2 FQNEAQ (reference sequence). This CDR3 is 15 amino acids long. The CDR3 region is CASSNRDSFNEKLFF. DNA for the CDR3: TGTGCCAGCAGTAACCGGGACAGCTTTAATGAAAAACTGTTTTTT.

This clone was found a few times. The chain recombines TRBV29-1 with TRBJ2-7; 11 bases are shared with TRBD2. The CDR3 has 15 amino acids. The V segment lost 3 bases and the J segment 4 bases; nucleotides outside the gene matches: 8. The germline V gene encodes CDR1 SQVTM and CDR2 ANQGSEA. The CDR3 DNA reads TGCAGCGTTGAGGGGGGGACTAGCGGAGATTACGAGCAGTACTTC. It encodes CSVEGGTSGDYEQYF.

V is TRBV30 and J is TRBJ1-1; a weak D match, TRBD1 (6 bases). There are 12 residues in the CDR3. Germline values: CDR1 GTSNPN, CDR2 SVGIG (reference sequence). Trimming removed 5 bases at V and 10 bases at J, with 17 bases between. In DNA form, the CDR3 reads TGTGCCTGGGGCACGGGGGGCTCGAGAGCTTTCTTT. Protein product: CAWGTGGSRAFF. The entire variable domain, with the rest obtained from reference TRBV30 and TRBJ1-1, is as follows: SQTIHQWPATLVQPVGSPLSLECTVEGTSNPNLYWYRQAAGRGLQLLFYSVGIGQISSEVPQNLSASRPQDRQFILSSKKLLLSDSGFYLCAWGTGGSRAFFGQGTRLTVV.

For the CDR3, the DNA is TGTGCCAGCAGCCCCAGTGGACAGGCTGTCTATGGCTACACCTTC. Translation: CASSPSGQAVYGYTF. The chain uses TRBV7-8 and TRBJ1-2; TRBD1 matches 7 bases. CDR1 is SGHVS, CDR2 FQNEAQ, per germline. V lost 5 bases and J lost 4; bases outside the gene matches: 10. The CDR3 contains 15 residues.